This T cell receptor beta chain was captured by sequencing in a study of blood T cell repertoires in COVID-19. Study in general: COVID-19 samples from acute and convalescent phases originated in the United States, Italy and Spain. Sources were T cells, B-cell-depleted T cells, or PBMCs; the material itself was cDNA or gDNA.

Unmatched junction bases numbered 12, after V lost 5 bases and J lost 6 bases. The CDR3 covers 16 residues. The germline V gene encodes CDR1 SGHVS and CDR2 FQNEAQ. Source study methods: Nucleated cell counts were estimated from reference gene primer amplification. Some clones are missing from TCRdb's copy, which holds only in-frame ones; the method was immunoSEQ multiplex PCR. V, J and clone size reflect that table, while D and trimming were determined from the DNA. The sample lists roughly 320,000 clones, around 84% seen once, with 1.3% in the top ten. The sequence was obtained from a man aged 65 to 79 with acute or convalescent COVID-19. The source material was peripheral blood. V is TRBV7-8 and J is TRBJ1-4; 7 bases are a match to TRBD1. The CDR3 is CASSKTTGVAYEKLFF. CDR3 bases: TGTGCCAGCAGCAAAACCACAGGGGTAGCGTATGAAAAACTGTTTTTT.